The entry that follows covers one TCR beta chain sequence. These donors counted as nominally healthy when sampled, but unrecorded immune exposures were likely. Germline V gives CDR1 SGDLS, CDR2 YYNGEE. The CDR3 has 18 residues. The V gene lost 0 bases and the J gene lost 6 bases, with 22 bases spanning the gap. The sample belongs to a study of cytomegalovirus exposure and HLA in healthy donors. The wider study: Out of 150 million to 200 million T cells, an earlier analysis found roughly 110 million unique TCR beta sequences in total.

The PCR ran on 60 Vbeta and 13 Jbeta primers. Generated by immunoSEQ multiplex PCR, the TCRdb table keeps only in-frame clones and is missing some. The sample carries hundreds of thousands of clones, 83% recorded once. The origin of this receptor is a girl under 18 in good health and CMV-seronegative. The rearrangement uses TRBV9 and TRBJ1-5; TRBD1 is a possible D gene (5 bases). Sequences were obtained from PBMCs. The CDR3 loop reads CASSVGADFQTGVQPQHF. The CDR3 DNA sequence: TGTGCCAGCAGCGTAGGGGCCGACTTCCAGACGGGGGTTCAGCCCCAGCATTTT. Full variable domain (remainder filled in from reference TRBV9 and TRBJ1-5): DSGVTQTPKHLITATGQRVTLRCSPRSGDLSVYWYQQSLDQGLQFLIQYYNGEERAKGNILERFSAQQFPDLHSELNLSSLELGDSALYFCASSVGADFQTGVQPQHFGDGTRLSIL.